Below are 29 T cell receptor beta chains sequenced from a single sample in a study of graft-versus-host responses after intestinal transplantation. Which antigens these TCRs recognize remains unknown. Clones were read by immunoSEQ multiplex PCR, and TCRdb kept only the in-frame ones, dropping some. This table holds about 99,000 clones, just under 95% found once. The source material was unstimulated CD8+ T cells sorted from spleen or lymph node cells, sampled before transplant. All receptors derive from a human donor who was the organ donor for an intestinal transplant.

V is TRBV11-2 and J is TRBJ2-7; 14 positions agree with TRBD2. Unmatched junction bases numbered 6, after V lost 5 bases and J lost 0 bases. CDR1 and CDR2 (germline): SGHAT, FQNNGV. This CDR3 spans 17 amino acids. CDR3 nucleotide sequence: TGTGCCAGCAGCACCGGGACTAGCGGGGGCTTCTCCTACGAGCAGTACTTC. Residues: CASSTGTSGGFSYEQYF.

The genes are TRBV5-1 and TRBJ1-2; 7 positions agree with TRBD1. Germline V gene lookup returns CDR1 SGHRS and CDR2 YFSETQ. This CDR3 is 15 amino acids long. V dropped 0 bases and J dropped 1; count of bases not matched to a gene: 3. CDR3 amino acids: CASSLDRGGNYGYTF. In nucleotides, the CDR3 is TGCGCCAGCAGCTTGGACAGGGGTGGTAACTATGGCTACACCTTC. Using reference TRBV5-1 and TRBJ1-2 for the parts outside the CDR3, the full variable domain is KAGVTQTPRYLIKTRGQQVTLSCSPISGHRSVSWYQQTPGQGLQFLFEYFSETQRNKGNFPGRFSGRQFSNSRSEMNVSTLELGDSALYLCASSLDRGGNYGYTFGSGTRLTVV.

The V gene is TRBV19, the J gene TRBJ2-1; 9 bases are a match to TRBD2. Per germline, CDR1 LNHDA and CDR2 SQIVND (reference sequence). The CDR3 runs 16 residues. V was pared by 5 bases and J by 5 bases, with 10 bases of the junction left unmatched. This CDR3 is CASSSISGRADNEQFF. CDR3 sequence (DNA): TGTGCCAGTAGTTCCATTAGCGGGAGAGCGGACAATGAGCAGTTCTTC.

The chain is built from TRBV7-9 and TRBJ1-3; D is ambiguous. Trimming pared 4 bases from V and 0 bases from J, leaving 7 bases between. Germline assignment: CDR1 SEHNR and CDR2 FQNEAQ (reference sequence). The CDR3 spans 14 residues. DNA of the CDR3: TGTGCCAGCAGCTCCCGGGACTCTGGAAACACCATATATTTT. The encoded protein is CASSSRDSGNTIYF.

This chain joins TRBV2 and TRBJ2-5; D remains ambiguous. CDR1 and CDR2 from the germline V gene are SNHLY and FYNNEI. Trimming left V 3 bases short and J 3 bases short, with 8 bases between. The CDR3 consists of 13 residues. The CDR3 region has the DNA TGTGCCAGCAGTGATCCTAACGAAGAGACCCAGTACTTC. Translation gives CASSDPNEETQYF.

The gene calls are TRBV30 and TRBJ2-7; unclear D gene. The CDR3 totals 11 residues. Germline V gene data show CDR1 as GTSNPN and CDR2 as SVGIG (reference sequence). Trimming removed 2 bases at V and 3 bases at J, with 5 bases between. The CDR3, as DNA: TGTGCCTGGAGTACCGGCTACGAGCAGTACTTC. Translation gives CAWSTGYEQYF.

The chain uses TRBV27 and TRBJ2-3; tentative D call: TRBD2 (6 bases). The germline V and J ends were trimmed by 4 bases and 4 bases, with 21 bases remaining between them. CDR1 is MNHEY, CDR2 SMNVEV, per germline (reference sequence). The CDR3 loop spans 17 amino acids. Written as DNA, the CDR3 is TGTGCCAGCAGTTCCCCGGTGCGCGGGATAATCGCAGATACGCAGTATTTT. Translation gives CASSSPVRGIIADTQYF.

This chain connects TRBV13 to TRBJ1-1; D is ambiguous. This CDR3 contains 19 residues. Germline V gene sequence: CDR1 PRHDT, CDR2 FYEKMQ (reference sequence). V shed 5 bases and J shed 1 base, with 26 bases lying between them. The chain's CDR3 is CASSPLWVQAPTGNTEAFF. The CDR3 DNA sequence: TGTGCCAGCAGCCCCCTTTGGGTCCAGGCTCCCACTGGGAACACTGAAGCTTTCTTT.

This clone was seen only once. The chain employs TRBV6-6 and TRBJ2-7, with a possible D match to TRBD1 (5 bases). Germline V gene data show CDR1 as MNHNY and CDR2 as SVGAGI (reference sequence). V gave up 1 base and J gave up 3 bases, with 13 bases separating them. The CDR3 has 15 amino acids. CDR3 coding DNA: TGTGCCAGCAGTTACTTTGGACAAAAGCTCTACGAGCAGTACTTC. It yields the protein CASSYFGQKLYEQYF.

The chain recombines TRBV29-1 with TRBJ1-3; TRBD1 might be the D (6 bases). Trimming pared 7 bases from V and 2 bases from J, leaving 12 bases between. CDR3 length: 13 amino acids. Germline assignment: CDR1 SQVTM and CDR2 ANQGSEA. CDR3 sequence reads: CSATGLTGNTIYF. CDR3 DNA sequence: TGCAGCGCAACAGGGTTAACTGGAAACACCATATATTTT.

This clone occurred a few times. The V gene is TRBV30, the J gene TRBJ1-2; no reliable D call. V was trimmed by 0 bases and J by 4 bases, leaving 9 bases between them. Germline V gene data show CDR1 as GTSNPN and CDR2 as SVGIG (reference sequence). CDR3 length: 13 residues. The CDR3 is CAWSVADFYGYTF. In DNA form, the CDR3 reads TGTGCCTGGAGTGTAGCTGATTTCTATGGCTACACCTTC.

CDR3 sequence: CASSLQGLFTEAFF. DNA of the CDR3: TGTGCCAGCAGCTTACAGGGCCTATTCACTGAAGCTTTCTTT. The rearrangement links TRBV7-6 to TRBJ1-1; TRBD1 is a possible D gene (5 bases). The CDR3 spans 14 residues. V lost 2 bases, J lost 4 bases, and 11 bases lay in between. Germline V gene sequence: CDR1 SGHVS, CDR2 FNYEAQ.

The chain carries TRBV27 and TRBJ1-1; possible D gene TRBD1, 5 bases. The CDR3 length is 14 residues. V lost 3 bases and J 5 bases, leaving 13 bases between the germline ends. Germline V lookup: CDR1 MNHEY, CDR2 SMNVEV (reference sequence). The CDR3 bases are TGTGCCAGCAGTTTGTACGGGGGGGAAACTGAAGCTTTCTTT. Amino acids: CASSLYGGETEAFF.

The V and J genes are TRBV11-2 and TRBJ2-3; D is ambiguous. V was clipped by 4 bases and J by 6 bases, with 8 bases between them. This CDR3 is built from 12 residues. Germline lookup yields CDR1 SGHAT and CDR2 FQNNGV. The CDR3 here is CASSSAADTQYF. Here the CDR3 DNA reads TGTGCCAGCAGCTCGGCGGCGGATACGCAGTATTTT.

The rearrangement uses TRBV7-6 and TRBJ2-3; 10 bases fit TRBD2. V lost 2 bases, J lost 1 base, and 0 bases stayed unmatched. CDR1 and CDR2 (germline): SGHVS, FNYEAQ. The length of the CDR3 is 15 residues. CDR3 nucleotide sequence: TGTGCCAGCAGCTTACTAGCGGGAGGCACAGATACGCAGTATTTT. Residues: CASSLLAGGTDTQYF.

The CDR3 region is CAIGAGGSTDTQYF. CDR3 nucleotide sequence: TGTGCCATCGGGGCGGGAGGGAGCACAGATACGCAGTATTTT. The chain links TRBV10-3 to TRBJ2-3; 9 nucleotides align to TRBD2. Germline loops: CDR1 ENHRY, CDR2 SYGVKD. The length of the CDR3 is 14 residues. Trimming took 8 bases from V and 0 from J; bases not matched to a gene: 3.

The CDR3 nucleotides read TGTGCCAGCAGTTTAATTGGAGAACGCGAGCAGTACTTC. Its translation: CASSLIGEREQYF. V usage is TRBV28 and J usage is TRBJ2-7; no clear D. Germline V gene lookup returns CDR1 MDHEN and CDR2 SYDVKM. Trimming removed 2 bases from V and 6 bases from J, with 11 bases in between. CDR3 size: 13 residues.

This chain's CDR3 is CASSLKTSGILLAKNIQYF. In DNA form, the CDR3 reads TGTGCCAGCAGTTTAAAGACTAGCGGGATTCTCCTAGCCAAAAACATTCAGTACTTC. J is TRBJ2-4 and V is TRBV27, with 11 bases identical to TRBD2. CDR3 length: 19 amino acids. V was clipped by 2 bases and J by 0 bases; unmatched bases: 9. Germline V CDR1 and CDR2: MNHEY, SMNVEV (reference sequence).

The gene calls are TRBV5-6 and TRBJ2-3, with TRBD2 as a possible D gene (5 bases). Germline loops: CDR1 SGHDT, CDR2 YYEEEE. Trimming removed 3 bases at V and 11 bases at J, with 13 bases between. The CDR3 runs 12 residues. The CDR3 DNA reads TGTGCCAGCAGCTCCACACCGGGGAAGCAGTATTTT. Protein sequence: CASSSTPGKQYF.

This clone was seen only once. This rearrangement joins TRBV5-4 to TRBJ1-2; 11 bases align to TRBD1. The V gene end was trimmed by 6 bases and the J gene end by 3 bases; junction bases not matched to a gene: 10. The CDR3 covers 16 residues. Germline V lookup: CDR1 SGHNT, CDR2 YYREEE (reference sequence). CDR3 sequence: CASTSGRTGGYYGYTF. The CDR3, as DNA: TGTGCCAGCACAAGCGGCCGGACAGGGGGCTACTATGGCTACACCTTC.

This clone showed up just once. This rearrangement joins TRBV6-4 to TRBJ2-1, with TRBD2 matching over 10 bases. The CDR3 runs 14 residues. With 2 bases clipped from V and 9 bases from J, the junction kept 4 bases outside the gene matches. Germline loops: CDR1 MRHNA, CDR2 SNTAGT. CDR3 loop: CASSDGAGGGEQFF. CDR3 bases: TGTGCCAGCAGTGACGGAGCGGGAGGGGGTGAGCAGTTCTTC.

A remark on this clone: One junction end disagrees with the germline gene, perhaps due to a read error. The chain is built from TRBV9 and TRBJ1-3; D may be TRBD1 (6 bases). CDR3 length equals 17 residues. Germline V CDR1 and CDR2: SGDLS, YYNGEE. The CDR3 spells CASSPGAEIDSGSTIYF. The DNA for the CDR3 is TGTGCCAGCAGCCCAGGGGCGGAAATCGACTCTGGAAGCACCATATATTTT.

This chain uses TRBV6-5 with TRBJ2-5; TRBD2 matches at 8 bases. The tail of the sequence fits TRBJ2-7 better, so the J call may be wrong. The CDR3 is made up of 14 amino acids. Germline-derived CDR1 and CDR2 are MNHEY and SVGAGI. The CDR3 region is CASSYTRGGYEQYF. The DNA for the CDR3 is TGTGCCAGCAGTTACACTCGGGGGGGCTACGAGCAGTACTTC.

This clone was seen just once. V usage is TRBV5-4 and J usage is TRBJ2-1, with D possibly being TRBD1 (5 bases). Germline V gene data show CDR1 as SGHNT and CDR2 as YYREEE (reference sequence). V was cut by 4 bases and J by 4 bases, with 9 bases left in between. The CDR3 covers 13 residues. The CDR3 coding sequence is TGTGCCAGCAGCGCCACAGGTTACAATGAGCAGTTCTTC. Amino acid sequence: CASSATGYNEQFF.

The chain combines TRBV19 with TRBJ2-2, with D possibly being TRBD1 (6 bases). Trimming took 7 bases from V and 3 from J, leaving 12 bases between them. This CDR3 is built from 14 residues. CDR1 and CDR2 from the germline V gene are LNHDA and SQIVND (reference sequence). Written as DNA, the CDR3 is TGTGCCAGTAAAACAGGGCAGGACACCGGGGAGCTGTTTTTT. Translation: CASKTGQDTGELFF.

The chain recombines TRBV5-1 with TRBJ2-7, with 8 bases aligning to TRBD2. Germline lookup yields CDR1 SGHRS and CDR2 YFSETQ. The CDR3 runs 16 residues. V lost 0 bases and J lost 3; bases outside the gene matches: 8. DNA for the CDR3: TGCGCCAGCAGCTTGGCCTTAGCGGGGCCCATCTACGAGCAGTACTTC. Protein product: CASSLALAGPIYEQYF.

The chain uses TRBV11-3 and TRBJ2-1; the D is unclear. CDR1 and CDR2 from the germline V gene are SGHNT and YENEEA. The CDR3 has 15 residues. Trimming removed 3 bases at V and 6 bases at J, with 15 bases between. In DNA, the CDR3 is TGTGCCAGCAGCTTCGAGTCCTACCCCATCAATGAGCAGTTCTTC. Translated, it gives CASSFESYPINEQFF. The whole variable domain, filled in from reference TRBV11-3 and TRBJ2-1, reads EAGVVQSPRYKIIEKKQPVAFWCNPISGHNTLYWYLQNLGQGPELLIRYENEEAVDDSQLPKDRFSAERLKGVDSTLKIQPAELGDSAVYLCASSFESYPINEQFFGPGTRLTVL.

The chain recombines TRBV29-1 with TRBJ2-2; D is possibly TRBD1 (6 bases). The germline CDR1 and CDR2 sequences are SQVTM and ANQGSEA. The CDR3 totals 14 residues. V shed 3 bases and J shed 3 bases, with 11 bases lying between them. CDR3 sequence (DNA): TGCAGCGTTGACGACAGGTTTTACACCGGGGAGCTGTTTTTT. Encoded protein: CSVDDRFYTGELFF.

For the CDR3, the DNA is TGTGCCAGCAGTTACGAGGGGGGGGACACAGATACGCAGTATTTT. This encodes CASSYEGGDTDTQYF. The chain carries TRBV6-5 and TRBJ2-3, with D possibly TRBD2 on 7 matching bases. The V gene's germline CDR1 is MNHEY and CDR2 SVGAGI. V dropped 2 bases and J dropped 2 bases, with 11 bases sitting between them. The CDR3 covers 15 residues.